This entry lists 18 T cell receptor beta chains sequenced from one sample in a study of shared clonotypes between healthy human individuals. Sequencing was performed with immunoSEQ multiplex PCR; in TCRdb, only in-frame clones are kept and a portion is missing. The table records about half a million clones, 65% to 85% of them present only once. The sample taken for sequencing was PBMCs. The receptors originated from a woman aged 40-49 years in good health. Some clones in this sample may be carry-over from other donors' samples.

This chain uses TRBV9 with TRBJ2-2; the D is unclear. CDR3 length equals 15 residues. V was trimmed by 0 bases and J by 4 bases, leaving 10 bases between them. Germline lookup yields CDR1 SGDLS and CDR2 YYNGEE. The CDR3 sequence is CASSVAPMGTGELFF. The CDR3 region has the DNA TGTGCCAGCAGCGTAGCCCCCATGGGCACCGGGGAGCTGTTTTTT.

V usage is TRBV7-2 and J usage is TRBJ1-5; D remains unclear. Germline values: CDR1 SGHTA, CDR2 FQGNSA. The CDR3 has 13 amino acids. V was shortened by 3 bases and J by 9 bases, with 12 bases between the two germline ends. The CDR3 sequence is CASSFEVRSPQHF. In nucleotides, the CDR3 is TGTGCCAGCAGCTTCGAAGTCCGGTCGCCCCAGCATTTT.

The chain has TRBV5-3 and TRBJ2-7; 14 bases match TRBD2. TRBV5-3 has ORF status, its function being uncertain. CDR3 length equals 15 residues. J was trimmed by 4 bases and V by 3 bases; bases with no gene match: 3. CDR3 region: CARSCRLAGGYEQYF. Written as DNA, the CDR3 is TGTGCCAGAAGCTGCAGACTAGCGGGAGGGTACGAGCAGTACTTC.

The chain recombines TRBV4-3 with TRBJ2-5; 9 bases match TRBD2. Germline CDR1 reads LGHNA; CDR2 reads YSLEER. The CDR3 is 16 residues long. With 3 bases clipped from V and 5 bases from J, the junction kept 10 bases outside the gene matches. CDR3 DNA sequence: TGCGCCAGCAGCCAGGGGCATAGCGGGAGCGGCGAGACCCAGTACTTC. It translates to CASSQGHSGSGETQYF.

A note on this clone: One base separates it from a far larger clone, so it is likely a read error. The chain has TRBV2 and TRBJ2-5; D is undetermined. The DNA end lines up better with TRBJ2-7; the J call may be wrong. Germline loops: CDR1 SNHLY, CDR2 FYNNEI. The CDR3 spans 12 residues. CDR3 in amino acids: CASSAWGSEQYF. DNA for the CDR3: TGTGCCAGCAGTGCATGGGGTAGCGAGCAGTACTTC.

V and J are TRBV5-8 and TRBJ2-2, with D possibly TRBD1 on 6 matching bases. The CDR3 is made up of 15 amino acids. Germline-derived CDR1 and CDR2 are SGHTS and YDEGEE. V was cut by 0 bases and J by 5 bases, with 11 bases left in between. The CDR3 sequence is CASSLGTGWTGELFF. CDR3 DNA: TGTGCCAGCAGCTTGGGTACAGGGTGGACCGGGGAGCTGTTTTTT.

With regard to this clone: Distinct nucleotide sequences in the sample also encode this CDR3. V gene TRBV11-2 combines with J gene TRBJ1-5; D is undetermined. Trimming removed 0 bases from V and 5 bases from J, with 5 bases in between. The CDR3 loop spans 13 amino acids. Germline V gives CDR1 SGHAT, CDR2 FQNNGV. CDR3 in amino acids: CASSLDPDQPQHF. Here the CDR3 DNA reads TGTGCCAGCAGCTTAGATCCCGATCAGCCCCAGCATTTT.

The CDR3 DNA reads as TGTGCCAGCAGCGTAGCTTCACCGGGGTATGGCTACACCTTC. It yields the protein CASSVASPGYGYTF. This sequence joins TRBV9 and TRBJ1-2, with D unresolved. Per the germline V gene, CDR1 is SGDLS and CDR2 is YYNGEE. The CDR3 spans 14 residues. V was clipped by 0 bases and J by 5 bases, with 11 bases between them. Drawing the rest from reference TRBV9 and TRBJ1-2, the complete variable domain is DSGVTQTPKHLITATGQRVTLRCSPRSGDLSVYWYQQSLDQGLQFLIQYYNGEERAKGNILERFSAQQFPDLHSELNLSSLELGDSALYFCASSVASPGYGYTFGSGTRLTVV.

The rearrangement uses TRBV4-1 and TRBJ1-2, with no clear D. The CDR3 runs 16 residues. V dropped 1 base and J dropped 7 bases, with 19 bases sitting between them. The germline gives CDR1 MGHRA, CDR2 YSYEKL. The CDR3 region has the DNA TGCGCCAGCAGCCAAGCATCCGCAGGCAACTGGGGTGGCTACACCTTC. It yields the protein CASSQASAGNWGGYTF.

This clone was picked up a small number of times. The sample contains more than one DNA sequence encoding this CDR3. V is TRBV5-1 and J is TRBJ2-5, with D perhaps assigned TRBD1 or TRBD2 (5 bases each). Trimming removed 0 bases from V and 4 bases from J, with 7 bases in between. The CDR3 sequence is 13 residues long. Germline V gene lookup returns CDR1 SGHRS and CDR2 YFSETQ. The CDR3 spells CASSLGGLETQYF. Here the CDR3 DNA reads TGCGCCAGCAGCTTGGGGGGGTTAGAGACCCAGTACTTC.

The genes are TRBV27 and TRBJ2-3; perhaps TRBD1 as D (5 bases). The V end was cut by 7 bases, the J end by 7 bases, with 18 bases between. Germline V gene sequence: CDR1 MNHEY, CDR2 SMNVEV (reference sequence). The CDR3 length is 14 residues. In nucleotides, the CDR3 is TGTGCCAGCACCCTTAAGGGGCCGGCCAATACGCAGTATTTT. Translated, it gives CASTLKGPANTQYF.

This clone was recorded only once. The chain recombines TRBV5-4 with TRBJ2-3; 11 bases map to TRBD2. This CDR3 is 16 amino acids long. V trimming: 4 bases; J trimming: 6 bases; junction bases outside the gene matches: 10. Germline assignment: CDR1 SGHNT and CDR2 YYREEE (reference sequence). CDR3 sequence reads: CASSGISGRAGDTQYF. The CDR3, as DNA: TGTGCCAGCAGCGGCATTAGCGGGAGGGCCGGGGATACGCAGTATTTT.

This clone was counted a single time. This probably arose from a read error, given a far larger clone one base away. The genes are TRBV4-1 and TRBJ2-5, with TRBD1 matching 10 bases. This CDR3 region has 16 residues. CDR1 is MGHRA, CDR2 YSYEKL, per germline. V shed 4 bases, J shed 5 bases, and the junction held 10 bases outside the gene matches. The CDR3 sequence: CASSRDGTGVAETQYF. CDR3 nucleotides: TGCGCCAGCAGCCGAGATGGGACAGGGGTGGCGGAGACCCAGTACTTC.

This sequence joins TRBV27 and TRBJ2-5; D is perhaps TRBD2 (6 bases). Gene TRBJ2-7 matches the end of the DNA better, so the J call may be wrong. This CDR3 is 13 amino acids long. Germline V gives CDR1 MNHEY, CDR2 SMNVEV (reference sequence). For the CDR3, the DNA is TGTGCCAGCAGTTTTACCGGGACTGACGAGCAGTACTTC. It translates to CASSFTGTDEQYF.

V gene TRBV6-6 combines with J gene TRBJ2-2; D unresolved. The CDR3 has 13 amino acids. From germline, CDR1 is MNHNY and CDR2 SVGAGI (reference sequence). V was pared by 2 bases and J by 4 bases, with 5 bases between. This chain's CDR3 is CASSYRSTGELFF. In nucleotides, the CDR3 is TGTGCCAGCAGTTACAGGAGCACCGGGGAGCTGTTTTTT.

The gene calls are TRBV6-5 and TRBJ2-7; D not resolved. Germline V gene data show CDR1 as MNHEY and CDR2 as SVGAGI. CDR3 length equals 13 residues. Trimming shortened V by 6 bases and J by 3 bases, and 12 bases separated the two germline ends. In DNA form, the CDR3 reads TGTGCCAGCAGGCGGACGGCGATCTACGAGCAGTACTTC. It encodes CASRRTAIYEQYF.

In DNA, the CDR3 is TGTGCCAGCAGCTTGGAAGACAGGGGGACTGGAAACACCATATATTTT. Translated, it gives CASSLEDRGTGNTIYF. The chain carries TRBV5-5 and TRBJ1-3; TRBD1 agrees at 9 bases. The CDR3 has 16 residues. Trimming at V came to 0 bases and at J to 2 bases, leaving 3 bases not matched to a gene. The germline V gene encodes CDR1 SGHKS and CDR2 YYEKEE (reference sequence).

This clone came up once. This chain uses TRBV29-1 with TRBJ2-5, with D possibly TRBD2 on 6 matching bases. The CDR3 extends over 12 amino acids. Trimming shortened V by 7 bases and J by 4 bases, and 13 bases separated the two germline ends. The germline CDR1 and CDR2 sequences are SQVTM and ANQGSEA. The CDR3 region is CSGFIGGETQYF. CDR3 nucleotide sequence: TGCAGCGGTTTCATCGGGGGAGAGACCCAGTACTTC.